The subject of this entry is one TCR beta chain. These data originate in a study of blood T cell repertoires in COVID-19. Across the whole study: The United States, Italy and Spain supplied acute and convalescent COVID-19 samples. PBMCs, B-cell-depleted T cells, or T cells were the source of the cDNA or gDNA that made up the material.

In the study's own analysis: Quantification of nucleated cells was approximated via reference gene primer amplification. Clones were read by immunoSEQ multiplex PCR, and TCRdb kept only the in-frame ones, dropping some. The V and J calls and clone size come from that table; D and trimming were worked out from the DNA. The sample yields about 110,000 clones, nearly 90% seen once. CDR3 size: 16 residues. From germline, CDR1 is MDHEN and CDR2 SYDVKM. V shed 0 bases, J shed 3 bases, and the junction held 4 bases outside the gene matches. The TCR sequence derives from a human donor in a cohort sampled during active COVID-19. The sequenced material came from peripheral blood. V gene TRBV28 combines with J gene TRBJ1-5; 8 bases agree with TRBD1. CDR3 amino acids: CASSLWFRGLNQPQHF. The CDR3 DNA reads as TGTGCCAGCAGTTTATGGTTCAGGGGGCTCAATCAGCCCCAGCATTTT.